The following is a TCR beta chain sequence with its context. This sample stems from a study of CXCR3-negative and CXCR3-positive naive CD8 T cells. 5' RACE with UMI labels generated the TRB cDNA libraries. TCRdb re-analyzed the 5' RACE reads; it lists each CDR3 protein once, without DNA. The specimen's table records around 50,000 distinct CDR3 sequences. CDR1 is LNHNV, CDR2 YYDKDF, per germline (reference sequence). This CDR3 has 17 residues. Definition of naive CD8+ T cells rested on a CD45RO-CCR7+CD27+CD95- profile. The source of this sequence is a human donor in good health. Some clones in this sample may be carry-over from other donors' samples. The V call is TRBV15, the J call TRBJ2-5; the D gene TCRdb calls, TRBD2, cannot be checked with no DNA. What was sequenced was naive CXCR3- CD8+ T cells from blood. Subset meaning: CD45RO-CCR7+CD27+CD95- naive CD8+ T cells lacking CXCR3 (TNR3-). The CDR3 here is CATSRVPPGLLQETQYF.